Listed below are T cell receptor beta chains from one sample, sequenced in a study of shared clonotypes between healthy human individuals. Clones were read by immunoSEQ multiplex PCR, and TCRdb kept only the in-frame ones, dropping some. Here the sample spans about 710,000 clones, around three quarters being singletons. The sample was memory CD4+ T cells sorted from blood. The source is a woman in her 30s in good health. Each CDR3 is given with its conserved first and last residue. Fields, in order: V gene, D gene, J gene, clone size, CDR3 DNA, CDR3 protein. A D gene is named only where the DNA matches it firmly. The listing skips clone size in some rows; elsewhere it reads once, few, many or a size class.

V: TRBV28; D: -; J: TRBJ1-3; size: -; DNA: TGTGCCAGCACCCTTCAGGGCGGGGGAAACACCATATATTTT; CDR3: CASTLQGGGNTIYF
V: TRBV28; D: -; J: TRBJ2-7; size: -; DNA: TGTGCCACTTCGGGACTTTCTTTTTATTACTTC; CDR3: CATSGLSFYYF
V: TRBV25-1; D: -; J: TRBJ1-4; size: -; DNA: TGTGCCAGCAGCCGATTTACAGCAACCCAGGCAACTAATGAAAAACTGTTTTTT; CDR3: CASSRFTATQATNEKLFF
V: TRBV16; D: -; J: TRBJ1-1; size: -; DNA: TGTGCCAGCAGCCAATTTAGGGACACTGAAGCTTTCTTT; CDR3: CASSQFRDTEAFF
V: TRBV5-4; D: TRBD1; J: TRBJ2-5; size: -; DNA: TGTGCCAGCAGCTGGGACAGGCAAGAGACCCAGTACTTC; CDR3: CASSWDRQETQYF
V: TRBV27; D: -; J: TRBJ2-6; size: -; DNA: TGTGCCAGCAGCTCCGGACTTCTTAAGGATGGGGCCAACGTCCTGACTTTC; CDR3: CASSSGLLKDGANVLTF
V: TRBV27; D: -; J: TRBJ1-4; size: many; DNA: TGTGCCAGCAGTTCGTCACAGGGCGTGGGTGAAAAACTGTTTTTT; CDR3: CASSSSQGVGEKLFF
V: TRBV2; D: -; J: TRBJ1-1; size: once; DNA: TGTGCCAGCAGTGAAAGGGAACCCTCTGAAGCTTTCTTT; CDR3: CASSEREPSEAFF
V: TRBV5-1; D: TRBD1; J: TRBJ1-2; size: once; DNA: TGCGCCAGCAGCTTGAGAGTCAGGGGGGACTATGGCTACACCTTC; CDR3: CASSLRVRGDYGYTF
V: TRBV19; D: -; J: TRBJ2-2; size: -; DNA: TGTGCCAGTAGTATCAAGGAGACTCGGAGGACCGGGGAGCTGTTTTTT; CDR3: CASSIKETRRTGELFF
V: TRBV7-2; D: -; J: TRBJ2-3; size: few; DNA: TGTGCCAGCAGCTTAGTAGGGACAGATACGCAGTATTTT; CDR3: CASSLVGTDTQYF
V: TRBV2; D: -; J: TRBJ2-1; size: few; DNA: TGTGCCAGCCCCACCAAAGCCGGGGACAAAAGCTCCTACAATGAGCAGTTCTTC; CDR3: CASPTKAGDKSSYNEQFF
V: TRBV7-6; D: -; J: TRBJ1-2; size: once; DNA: TGTGCCAGCAGCCCGGGAGGGACACAGTATGGCTACACCTTC; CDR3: CASSPGGTQYGYTF
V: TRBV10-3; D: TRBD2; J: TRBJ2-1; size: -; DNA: TGTGCCACCGACCCGGGACTAGCGGGAGCGGACAATGAGCAGTTCTTC; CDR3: CATDPGLAGADNEQFF
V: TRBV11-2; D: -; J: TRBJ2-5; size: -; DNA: TGTGCCAGCAGCTTACAGGGGTTGGAGACCCAGTACTTC; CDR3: CASSLQGLETQYF
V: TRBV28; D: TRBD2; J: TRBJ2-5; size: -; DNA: TGTGCCAGCAGTTTAGCCGGGACTAGAGAGACCCAGTACTTC; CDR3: CASSLAGTRETQYF
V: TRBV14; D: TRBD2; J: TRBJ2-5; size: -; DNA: TGTGCCAGCAGCCAACGGACTAGCAGGAAAGAGACCCAGTACTTC; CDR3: CASSQRTSRKETQYF
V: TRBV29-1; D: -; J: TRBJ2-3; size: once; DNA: TGCAGCGTTGAAAGCTTATACTACACAGATACGCAGTATTTT; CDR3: CSVESLYYTDTQYF
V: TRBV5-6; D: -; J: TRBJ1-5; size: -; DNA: TGTGCCAGCAGCTTGTTTGGGCAGGAGCATCAGCCCCAGCATTTT; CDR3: CASSLFGQEHQPQHF
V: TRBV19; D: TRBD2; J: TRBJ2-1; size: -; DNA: TGTGCCAGTAGTGCGGGACTATCCTCCTACAATGAGCAGTTCTTC; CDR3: CASSAGLSSYNEQFF
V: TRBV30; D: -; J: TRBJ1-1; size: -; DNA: TGTGCCTGGAGTGTAGGTGGATCTGAAGCTTTCTTT; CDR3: CAWSVGGSEAFF
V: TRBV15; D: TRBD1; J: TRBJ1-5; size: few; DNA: TGTGCCACCAGCAGAGACAGGGGGCCCAATCAGCCCCAGCATTTT; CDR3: CATSRDRGPNQPQHF
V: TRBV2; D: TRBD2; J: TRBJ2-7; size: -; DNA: TGTGCCAGCAGTGAAGGCGTAGCGGGAGGAGACGAGCAGTACTTC; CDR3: CASSEGVAGGDEQYF
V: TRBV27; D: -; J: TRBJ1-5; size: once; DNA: TGTGCCAGCAGTCCCCAGGGTCGGGGGGATCAGCCCCAGCATTTT; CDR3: CASSPQGRGDQPQHF
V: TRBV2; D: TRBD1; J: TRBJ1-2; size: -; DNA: TGTGCCAGCAGTGCACAGGGGAGCTATGGCTACACCTTC; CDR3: CASSAQGSYGYTF
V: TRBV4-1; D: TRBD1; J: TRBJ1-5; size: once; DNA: TGCGCCAGCAGCCCTGGACAGGGGATACAACAGCCCCAGCATTTT; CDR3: CASSPGQGIQQPQHF
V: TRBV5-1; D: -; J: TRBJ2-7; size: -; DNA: TGCGCCAGCAGCTCCACTAGTTTCTACGAGCAGTACTTC; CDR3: CASSSTSFYEQYF
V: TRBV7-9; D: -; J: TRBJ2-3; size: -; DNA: TGTGCCAGCAGCTTACTTCGGGTGGGGACAGATACGCAGTATTTT; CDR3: CASSLLRVGTDTQYF
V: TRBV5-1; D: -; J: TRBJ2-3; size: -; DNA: TGCGCCAGCAGCGTTGGGGGTGATACGCAGTATTTT; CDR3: CASSVGGDTQYF
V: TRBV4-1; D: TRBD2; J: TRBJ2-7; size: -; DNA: TGCGCCAGCAGCCAAGAACTAGCGGGAGTGGAGCAGTACTTC; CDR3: CASSQELAGVEQYF
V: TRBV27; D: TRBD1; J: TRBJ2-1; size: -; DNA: TGTGCCAGCTCCGGACAGGGTCGCAATGAGCAGTTCTTC; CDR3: CASSGQGRNEQFF
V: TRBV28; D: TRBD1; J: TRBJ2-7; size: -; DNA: TGTGCCAGCGGGCGAGGACAGGGCTACGAGCAGTACTTC; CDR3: CASGRGQGYEQYF
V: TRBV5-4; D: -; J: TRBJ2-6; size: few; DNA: TGTGCCAGCAGCCTCGCGGTAGCTGGGGCCAACGTCCTGACTTTC; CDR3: CASSLAVAGANVLTF
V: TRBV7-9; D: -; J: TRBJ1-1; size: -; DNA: TGTGCCAGCAGCCTGGCGATTTCGCCTGGGGAAGCTTTCTTT; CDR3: CASSLAISPGEAFF
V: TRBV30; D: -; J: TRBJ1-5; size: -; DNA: TGTGCCTGGAGTAGACAGAATCAGCCCCAGCATTTT; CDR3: CAWSRQNQPQHF
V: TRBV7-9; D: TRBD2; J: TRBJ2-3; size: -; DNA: TGTGCCAGCAGCTCGCTAGCGGGAGTGGCAGATACGCAGTATTTT; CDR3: CASSSLAGVADTQYF
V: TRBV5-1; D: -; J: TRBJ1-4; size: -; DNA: TGCGCCAGCAGCTTGGCGGACCGCCGAATGGGAAAACTGTTTTTT; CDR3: CASSLADRRMGKLFF